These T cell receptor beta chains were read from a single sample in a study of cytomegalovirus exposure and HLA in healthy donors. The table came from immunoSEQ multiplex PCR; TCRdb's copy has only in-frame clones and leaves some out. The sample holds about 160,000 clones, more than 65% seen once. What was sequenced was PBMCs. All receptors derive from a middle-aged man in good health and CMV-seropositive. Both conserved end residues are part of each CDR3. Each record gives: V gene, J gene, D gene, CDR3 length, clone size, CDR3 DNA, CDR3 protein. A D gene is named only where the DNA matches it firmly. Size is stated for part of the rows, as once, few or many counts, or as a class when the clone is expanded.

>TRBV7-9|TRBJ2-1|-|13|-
TGTGCCAGCAGCTTAGCGGGGGGGCCTGAGCAGTTCTTC
CASSLAGGPEQFF
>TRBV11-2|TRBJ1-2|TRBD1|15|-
TGTGCCAGCAGCTGGTCCGGGACAGGCCCTATCGGCTACACCTTC
CASSWSGTGPIGYTF
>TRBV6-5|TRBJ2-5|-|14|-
TGTGCCAGCAGGAGACAGGCGGTACAAGAGACCCAGTACTTC
CASRRQAVQETQYF
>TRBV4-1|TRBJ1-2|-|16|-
TGCGCCAGCAGCCAAGATATATCCAGGGAGGGATATGGCTACACCTTC
CASSQDISREGYGYTF
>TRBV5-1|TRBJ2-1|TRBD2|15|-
TGCGCCAGCAGCCGGCTAGCGGGAGGCTACAATGAGCAGTTCTTC
CASSRLAGGYNEQFF
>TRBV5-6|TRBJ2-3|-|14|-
TGTGCCAGCAGCTTAACGCGGATCACAGATACGCAGTATTTT
CASSLTRITDTQYF
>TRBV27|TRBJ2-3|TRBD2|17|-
TGTGCCAGCAGTTTATCGGCGGGAGCGGGGGGGCAAGATACGCAGTATTTT
CASSLSAGAGGQDTQYF
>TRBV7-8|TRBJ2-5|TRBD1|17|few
TGTGCCAGCAGCTCTAGGGGAGGACAGGGCAGGCAAGAGACCCAGTACTTC
CASSSRGGQGRQETQYF
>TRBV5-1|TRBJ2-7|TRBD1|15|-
TGCGCCAGCAGCTATTCCCGGGACAGTCAATCCGAGCAGTACTTC
CASSYSRDSQSEQYF
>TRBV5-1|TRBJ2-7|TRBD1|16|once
TGCGTCAGCAGCTGGGGGATGGACAGGGGACACTACGAGCAGTACTTC
CVSSWGMDRGHYEQYF
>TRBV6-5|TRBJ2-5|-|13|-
TGTGCCAGCACTATGGCTAGACAAGAGACCCAGTACTTC
CASTMARQETQYF
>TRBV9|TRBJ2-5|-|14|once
TGTGCCAGCAGCGTAGGCGGTAGCGCCGAGACCCAGTACTTC
CASSVGGSAETQYF
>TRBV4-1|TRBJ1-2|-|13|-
TGCGCCAGCAGTCTAGACCCCGGATTTGGCTACACCTTC
CASSLDPGFGYTF
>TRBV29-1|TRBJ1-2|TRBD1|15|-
TGCAGCGTTGAGGACCGGGACAGGGGACCCTATGGCTACACCTTC
CSVEDRDRGPYGYTF
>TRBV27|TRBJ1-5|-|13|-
TGTGCCAGCAGTTCAAGGGGGAATCAGCCCCAGCATTTT
CASSSRGNQPQHF
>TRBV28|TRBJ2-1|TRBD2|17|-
TGTGCCAGCAGTCCAGGACTAGCGGGAGCGATTTACAATGAGCAGTTCTTC
CASSPGLAGAIYNEQFF
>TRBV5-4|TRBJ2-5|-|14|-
TGTGCCAGCAGCGCTATCGGAGGCCAAGAGACCCAGTACTTC
CASSAIGGQETQYF
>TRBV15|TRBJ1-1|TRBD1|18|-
TGTGCCACCAGCAGAGCCCACTATCCGGGACAGTCGAACACTGAAGCTTTCTTT
CATSRAHYPGQSNTEAFF
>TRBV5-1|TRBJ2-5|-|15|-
TGCGCCAGCAGCCTTTACCCGGGACTGGAAGAGACCCAGTACTTC
CASSLYPGLEETQYF
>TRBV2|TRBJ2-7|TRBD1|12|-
TGTGCCAGCAGCCTGGACAGGCACGAGCAGTACTTC
CASSLDRHEQYF
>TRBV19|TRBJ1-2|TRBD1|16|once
TGTGCCAGTAGTAGGGGCGGTCGGACAGGGGGCTTTGGCTACACCTTC
CASSRGGRTGGFGYTF
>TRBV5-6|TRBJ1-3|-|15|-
TGTGCCAGCAGCGTTGACTTGGATAGTAGAAACACCATATATTTT
CASSVDLDSRNTIYF
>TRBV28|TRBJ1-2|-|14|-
TGTGCCAGCAGTTTGGGGGCAGTGGGCTATGGCTACACCTTC
CASSLGAVGYGYTF
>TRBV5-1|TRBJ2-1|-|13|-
TGCGCCAGCAGCCTGGGAGTAGACAATGAGCAGTTCTTC
CASSLGVDNEQFF
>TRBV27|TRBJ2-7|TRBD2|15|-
TGTGCCAGCAGTCCCGGGACTAGCGGGGGGCGAGAGCAGTACTTC
CASSPGTSGGREQYF
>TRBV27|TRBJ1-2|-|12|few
TGTGCCAGCAGTAACCGGTTACAGAGCTACACCTTC
CASSNRLQSYTF
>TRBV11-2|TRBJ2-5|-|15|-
TGTGCCAGCAGCTTAGTAGGGGGGGTTGGCGGGACCCAGTACTTC
CASSLVGGVGGTQYF
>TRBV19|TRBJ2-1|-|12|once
TGTGCCAGTAGTTTTACAAGAAATGAGCAGTTCTTC
CASSFTRNEQFF
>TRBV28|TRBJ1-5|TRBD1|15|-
TGTGCCAGCAGTTACGGACAGGGGTGGAATCAGCCCCAGCATTTT
CASSYGQGWNQPQHF
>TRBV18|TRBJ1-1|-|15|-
TGTGCCAGCTCACCGGATCAGGCAATCTACACTGAAGCTTTCTTT
CASSPDQAIYTEAFF
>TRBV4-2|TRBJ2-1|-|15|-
TGTGCCAGCAGCCAAGGCGTGACAGGATACAATGAGCAGTTCTTC
CASSQGVTGYNEQFF
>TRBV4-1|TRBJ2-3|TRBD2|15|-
TGCGCCAGCAGCCAACTAGCGGGGGGCACAGATACGCAGTATTTT
CASSQLAGGTDTQYF
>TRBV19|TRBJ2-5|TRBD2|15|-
TGTGCCAGTAGCAGCGCTAGCGGGGGGAAAGAGACCCAGTACTTC
CASSSASGGKETQYF
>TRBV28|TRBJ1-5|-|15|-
TGTGCCAGCAGTTTGATTGCACAGGGCAATCAGCCCCAGCATTTT
CASSLIAQGNQPQHF
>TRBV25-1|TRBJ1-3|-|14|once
TGTGCCAGTAGGAGAGGGGGAACTGGAAACACCATATATTTT
CASRRGGTGNTIYF
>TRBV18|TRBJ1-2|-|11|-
TGTGCCAGCTCCGCTCGAGGGGGCTACACCTTC
CASSARGGYTF
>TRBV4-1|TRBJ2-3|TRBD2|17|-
TGCGCCAGCAGCCAAGATACGGGGGGACGACCCACAGATACGCAGTATTTT
CASSQDTGGRPTDTQYF
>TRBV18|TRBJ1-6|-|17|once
TGTGCCAGCTCACCGGAGGACAGATCTCCCTATAATTCACCCCTCCACTTT
CASSPEDRSPYNSPLHF
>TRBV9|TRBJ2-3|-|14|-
TGTGCCAGCAGCGTAGAACAGCGCACAGATACGCAGTATTTT
CASSVEQRTDTQYF
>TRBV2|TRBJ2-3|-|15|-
TGTGCCAGCACAGGAGGGCCAGGGATTCCAGATACGCAGTATTTT
CASTGGPGIPDTQYF
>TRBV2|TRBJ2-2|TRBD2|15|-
TGTGCCAGCACCCTAGCGGGAGAGGACACCGGGGAGCTGTTTTTT
CASTLAGEDTGELFF
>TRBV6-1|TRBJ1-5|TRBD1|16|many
TGTGCCAGCAGTGAAATAGTGGGACAGGGTGGACAGCCCCAGCATTTT
CASSEIVGQGGQPQHF
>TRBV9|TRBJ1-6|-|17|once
TGTGCCAGCAGCCTCGAGAGGTCGGCCAGTCCGAATTCACCCCTCCACTTT
CASSLERSASPNSPLHF
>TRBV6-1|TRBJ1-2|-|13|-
TGTGCCAGCAGTGAGTCTGGAAGGGGCTATTCCACCTTC
CASSESGRGYSTF